The 8 T cell receptor beta chains reported below all come from one sample, sequenced in a study of human T cells and chemical hapten exposure. Described time point: patch test 1, 2 weeks after DPC sensitization. The treatment denotes: therapeutic diphenylcyclopropenone sensitization with weekly scalp DPC. TCRdb ran MiXCR on the RACE reads and lists one entry per CDR3 protein. The table lists about 360,000 distinct CDR3 sequences, roughly 5% of them singletons, with over 2% in the top ten. The source was whole blood, collected in connection with sensitization to the hapten diphenylcyclopropenone (DPC). All receptors come from a woman between 50 and 59 years old with alopecia areata. Some clones in this sample may be carry-over from other donors' samples.

This clonotype was detected only a few times. The rearrangement joins TRBV20-1 to TRBJ2-7, with D possibly TRBD2 on 6 matching bases. CDR3 size: 15 residues. With 4 bases removed from V and 0 bases from J, the gap between germline ends came to 16 bases. Per the germline V gene, CDR1 is DFQATT and CDR2 is SNEGSKA (reference sequence). The CDR3 spells CSAIRVPGSSYEQYF. In DNA form, the CDR3 reads TGCAGTGCTATCAGGGTTCCCGGGAGCTCCTACGAGCAGTACTTC.

In this sample, this clonotype turned up a few times. This chain links TRBV6-1 with TRBJ1-2, with D hard to call. The CDR3 runs to 16 residues. The V gene's germline CDR1 is MNHNS and CDR2 SASEGT. Trimming cost V 2 bases and J 0 bases, with 13 bases left between them. CDR3 nucleotides: TGTGCCAGCAGTGAATTCGTAGTGGAAACTAACTATGGCTACACCTTC. This sequence encodes CASSEFVVETNYGYTF.

This clonotype was recorded a few times. CDR3 residues: CASSQTIETQYF. The CDR3 coding sequence is TGTGCCAGCAGCCAAACAATAGAGACCCAGTACTTC. The rearrangement uses TRBV3-1 and TRBJ2-5, with D uncertain. CDR1 is LGHDT, CDR2 YNNKEL, per germline (reference sequence). The CDR3 runs 12 residues. Trimming took off 2 bases at V and 4 bases at J, with 5 bases between the two ends.

This clonotype came up many times. This chain joins TRBV5-6 and TRBJ1-5, with a weak D call TRBD1 (6 bases). Trimming took 3 bases from V and 1 from J, leaving 11 bases between them. Germline assignment: CDR1 SGHDT and CDR2 YYEEEE. CDR3 length: 15 residues. CDR3 protein: CASSSQGWSNQPQHF. The CDR3 DNA sequence: TGTGCCAGCAGCTCACAGGGTTGGAGCAATCAGCCCCAGCATTTT. The full variable domain, in which reference TRBV5-6 and TRBJ1-5 provide the parts outside the CDR3, is DAGVTQSPTHLIKTRGQQVTLRCSPKSGHDTVSWYQQALGQGPQFIFQYYEEEERQRGNFPDRFSGHQFPNYSSELNVNALLLGDSALYLCASSSQGWSNQPQHFGDGTRLSIL.

This clonotype turned up a few times. The rearrangement uses TRBV20-1 and TRBJ2-7; TRBD2 might be the D (5 bases). Per the germline V gene, CDR1 is DFQATT and CDR2 is SNEGSKA (reference sequence). The CDR3 is 14 amino acids. V lost 3 bases, J lost 0 bases, and 12 bases lay in between. The CDR3 region is CSASSALSSYEQYF. CDR3 DNA sequence: TGCAGTGCTAGTAGCGCACTAAGCTCCTACGAGCAGTACTTC.

The chain employs TRBV30 and TRBJ1-2; D unresolved. The V end lost 2 bases, the J end lost 6 bases, and 13 bases lay between the germline ends. Germline-derived CDR1 and CDR2 are GTSNPN and SVGIG (reference sequence). The CDR3 covers 13 residues. CDR3: CAWSKRGPDGYTF. The DNA for the CDR3 is TGTGCCTGGAGTAAGAGAGGTCCGGATGGCTACACCTTC.

This clonotype was detected ten times or more. The rearrangement links TRBV11-2 to TRBJ2-3; the D gene could be TRBD1 or TRBD2 (6 bases each). The CDR3 consists of 13 residues. V was cut by 5 bases and J by 9 bases, with 15 bases left in between. Germline CDR1 reads SGHAT; CDR2 reads FQNNGV. The CDR3 sequence is CASSHLDGGTQYF. Here the CDR3 DNA reads TGTGCCAGCAGCCACCTGGACGGGGGCACGCAGTATTTT.

This clonotype was detected many times. The chain combines TRBV28 with TRBJ2-7; TRBD1 matches at 8 bases. CDR1 MDHEN and CDR2 SYDVKM come from the germline V gene. The ends lost 3 bases at V and 1 base at J; junction bases unmatched: 5. The CDR3 extends over 15 amino acids. The CDR3 reads CASSLTGALSYEQYF. The CDR3 DNA reads TGTGCCAGCAGTTTGACAGGGGCGCTATCCTACGAGCAGTACTTC.